A selection of T cell receptor beta chains follows, all from one sample in a study of T cell responses to AZD1222 COVID-19 vaccine. TCRdb keeps only in-frame clones here, not all; method: immunoSEQ multiplex PCR. Of about 120,000 clones detected, around 88% appear once; the ten largest clones hold approximately 10%. The input for sequencing was peripheral blood, taken on day 0 of AZD1222 vaccination. These receptors came from an adult in good health. Each CDR3 is given without its conserved first and last residue.

>TRBV3-1/TRBV3-2|TRBJ2-2
ASSQDPGTGELF
>TRBV3-1/TRBV3-2|TRBJ2-7
ASSQDNYDIEESSYEQY
>TRBV12-3/TRBV12-4|TRBJ2-3
ASSLGSGDTQY
>TRBV7-3|TRBJ1-1
ASSSRVNTEAF
>TRBV30|TRBJ2-5
AWSLTGGETQY
>TRBV7-2|TRBJ1-3
ASSPVGQGARTGNTIY
>TRBV11-3|TRBJ1-1
ASSLGGIHTEAF
>TRBV7-9|TRBJ2-7
ASSLAELYYEQY
>TRBV21-1|TRBJ1-6
ASSFLCPRVEWRSYNSPLH
>TRBV6-2/TRBV6-3|TRBJ1-2
ASSYSVRDRANYGYT
>TRBV18|TRBJ1-1
ASSPPGQNTEAF